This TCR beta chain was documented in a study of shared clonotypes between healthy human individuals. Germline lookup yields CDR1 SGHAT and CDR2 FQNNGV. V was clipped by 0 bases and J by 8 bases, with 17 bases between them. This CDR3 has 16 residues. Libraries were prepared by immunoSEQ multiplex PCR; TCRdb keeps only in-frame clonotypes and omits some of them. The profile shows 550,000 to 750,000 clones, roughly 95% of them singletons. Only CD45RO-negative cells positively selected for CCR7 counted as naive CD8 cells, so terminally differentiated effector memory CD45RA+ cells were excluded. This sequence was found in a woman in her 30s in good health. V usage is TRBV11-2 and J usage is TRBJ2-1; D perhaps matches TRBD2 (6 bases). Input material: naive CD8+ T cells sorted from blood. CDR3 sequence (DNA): TGTGCCAGCAGCTTAGACGGTAGCGGCCCCGGGGATGAGCAGTTCTTC. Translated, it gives CASSLDGSGPGDEQFF.